Here is one TCR beta chain with its context. As yet, its antigen is unknown. Germline CDR1 reads SGDLS; CDR2 reads YYNGEE. The junction had 8 bases not matched to a gene; V was cut back by 3 bases and J by 5 bases. CDR3 length equals 16 residues. At survey level, the immunoSEQ assay was run in its v3.0 version. The repertoire was sequenced with immunoSEQ multiplex PCR; TCRdb's copy has only in-frame clones and lacks some. The repertoire holds about 28,000 clones, 80% to 90% seen once, with around 8.2% in the top ten. This sample stems from a study of long-term antiretroviral therapy in people with HIV. Study-level background: The 2015 recommendation for immediate ART came about a decade after the earliest samples.

Study outcomes and limitations: Pre-ART clonal expansion yielded clones that dominated the repertoire at all time points. The study found narrower CDR3 length ranges in HIV repertoires than in controls. Information on adherence to ART, viral resistance or therapy changes was unavailable.

This sample comprised unsorted PBMCs, obtained 3 years after starting antiretroviral therapy. V gene TRBV9 combines with J gene TRBJ2-2; 9 nucleotides align to TRBD1. This TCR derives from a man in his forties with HIV. The CDR3 DNA reads as TGTGCCAGCAGCGCCCTGGGACAGGGTGGGACCGGGGAGCTGTTTTTT. Residues: CASSALGQGGTGELFF.